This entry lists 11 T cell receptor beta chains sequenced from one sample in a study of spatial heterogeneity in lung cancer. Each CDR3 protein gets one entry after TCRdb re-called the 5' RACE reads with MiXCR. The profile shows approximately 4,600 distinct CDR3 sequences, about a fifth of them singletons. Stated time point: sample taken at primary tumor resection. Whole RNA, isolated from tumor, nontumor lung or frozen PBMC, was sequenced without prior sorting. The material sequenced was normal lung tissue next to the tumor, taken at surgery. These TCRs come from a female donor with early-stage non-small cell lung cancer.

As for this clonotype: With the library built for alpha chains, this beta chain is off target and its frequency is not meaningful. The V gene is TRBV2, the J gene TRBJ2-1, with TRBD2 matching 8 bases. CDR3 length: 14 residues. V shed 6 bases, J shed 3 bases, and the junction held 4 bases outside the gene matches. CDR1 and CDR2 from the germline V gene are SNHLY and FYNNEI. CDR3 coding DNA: TGTGCCAGCAGACAGCGGGGGATCTACAATGAGCAGTTCTTC. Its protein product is CASRQRGIYNEQFF.

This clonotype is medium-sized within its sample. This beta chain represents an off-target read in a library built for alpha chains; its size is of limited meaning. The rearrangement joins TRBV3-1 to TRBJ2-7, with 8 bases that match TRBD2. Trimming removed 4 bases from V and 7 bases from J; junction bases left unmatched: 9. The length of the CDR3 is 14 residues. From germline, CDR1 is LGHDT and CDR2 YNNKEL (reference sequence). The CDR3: CASSPDNRGGEQYF. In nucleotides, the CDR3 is TGTGCCAGCAGCCCCGATAATCGGGGGGGAGAGCAGTACTTC.

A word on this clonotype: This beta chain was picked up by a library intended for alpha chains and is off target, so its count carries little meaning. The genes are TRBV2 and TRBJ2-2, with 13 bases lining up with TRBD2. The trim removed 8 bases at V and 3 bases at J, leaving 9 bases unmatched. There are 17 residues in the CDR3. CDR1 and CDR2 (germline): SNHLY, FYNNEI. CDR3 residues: CASSGLAGVSHTGELFF. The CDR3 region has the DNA TGTGCCAGCTCAGGACTAGCGGGGGTGTCACACACCGGGGAGCTGTTTTTT.

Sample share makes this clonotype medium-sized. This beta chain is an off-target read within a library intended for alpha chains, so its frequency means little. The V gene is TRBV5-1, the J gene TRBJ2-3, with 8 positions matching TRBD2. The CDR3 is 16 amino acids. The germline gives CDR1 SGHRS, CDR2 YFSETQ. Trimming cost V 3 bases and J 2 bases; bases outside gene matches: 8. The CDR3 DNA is TGCGCCAGCAGCTGGAACGGGGGGGCCCCCACAGATACGCAGTATTTT. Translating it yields CASSWNGGAPTDTQYF. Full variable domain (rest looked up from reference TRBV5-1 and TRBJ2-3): KAGVTQTPRYLIKTRGQQVTLSCSPISGHRSVSWYQQTPGQGLQFLFEYFSETQRNKGNFPGRFSGRQFSNSRSEMNVSTLELGDSALYLCASSWNGGAPTDTQYFGPGTRLTVL.

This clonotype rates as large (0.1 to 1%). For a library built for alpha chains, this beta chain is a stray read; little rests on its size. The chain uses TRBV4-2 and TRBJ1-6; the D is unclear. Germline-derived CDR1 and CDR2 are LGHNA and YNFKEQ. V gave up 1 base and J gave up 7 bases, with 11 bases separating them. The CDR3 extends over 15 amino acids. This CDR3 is CASSQAPGPNSPLHF. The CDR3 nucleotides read TGTGCCAGCAGCCAAGCCCCAGGCCCCAATTCACCCCTCCACTTT.

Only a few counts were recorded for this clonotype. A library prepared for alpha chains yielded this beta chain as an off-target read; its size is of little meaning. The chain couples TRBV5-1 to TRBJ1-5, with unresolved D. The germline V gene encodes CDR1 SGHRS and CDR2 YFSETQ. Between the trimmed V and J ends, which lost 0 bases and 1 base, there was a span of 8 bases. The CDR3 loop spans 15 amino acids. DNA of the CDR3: TGCGCCAGCAGCTTGGATGCACCCAGCAATCAGCCCCAGCATTTT. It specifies CASSLDAPSNQPQHF.

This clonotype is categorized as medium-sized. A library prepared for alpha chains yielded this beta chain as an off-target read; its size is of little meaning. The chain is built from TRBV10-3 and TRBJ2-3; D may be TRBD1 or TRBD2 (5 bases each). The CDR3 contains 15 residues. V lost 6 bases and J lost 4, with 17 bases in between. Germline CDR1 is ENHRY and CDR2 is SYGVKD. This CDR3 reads CAISPGDVGPDTQYF. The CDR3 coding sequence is TGTGCCATCAGCCCCGGGGACGTGGGCCCAGATACGCAGTATTTT.

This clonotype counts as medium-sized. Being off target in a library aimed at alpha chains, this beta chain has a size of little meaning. The DNA of the CDR3 is TGTGCCAGCAGCCTTCCAAACAGGGGGCGCATCTACGAGCAGTACTTC. This translates into CASSLPNRGRIYEQYF. The V gene is TRBV9, the J gene TRBJ2-7; 9 nucleotides line up with TRBD1. Germline-derived CDR1 and CDR2 are SGDLS and YYNGEE. Trimming at V came to 4 bases and at J to 3 bases, leaving 11 bases not matched to a gene. The CDR3 is 16 residues long.

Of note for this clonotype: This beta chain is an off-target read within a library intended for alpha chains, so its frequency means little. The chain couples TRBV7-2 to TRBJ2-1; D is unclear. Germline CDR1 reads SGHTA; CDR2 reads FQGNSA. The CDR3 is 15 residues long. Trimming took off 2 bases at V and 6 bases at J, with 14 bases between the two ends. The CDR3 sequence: CASSLNLGYSNEQFF. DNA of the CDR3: TGTGCCAGCAGCTTAAACCTCGGATATTCCAATGAGCAGTTCTTC.

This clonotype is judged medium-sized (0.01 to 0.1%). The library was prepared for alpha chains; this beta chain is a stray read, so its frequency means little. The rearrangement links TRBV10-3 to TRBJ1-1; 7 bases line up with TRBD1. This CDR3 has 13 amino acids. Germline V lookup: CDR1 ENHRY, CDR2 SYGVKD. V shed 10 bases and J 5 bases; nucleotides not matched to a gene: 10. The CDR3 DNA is TGTGCCACCCACAGGGGAAAAGGGACTGAAGCTTTCTTT. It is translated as CATHRGKGTEAFF.

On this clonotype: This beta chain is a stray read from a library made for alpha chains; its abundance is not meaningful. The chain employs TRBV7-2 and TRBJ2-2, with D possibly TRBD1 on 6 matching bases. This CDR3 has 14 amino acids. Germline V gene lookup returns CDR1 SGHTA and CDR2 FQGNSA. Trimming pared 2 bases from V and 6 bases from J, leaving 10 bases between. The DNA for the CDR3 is TGTGCCAGCAGCTTACAGGGGTGGGCCGGGGAGCTGTTTTTT. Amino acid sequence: CASSLQGWAGELFF.